This T cell receptor (beta chain) originates from a study of cytomegalovirus exposure and HLA in healthy donors. This clone was picked up one time. The antigen remains undetermined. The primer mix had 60 Vbeta and 13 Jbeta primers. TCRdb's table, derived via immunoSEQ multiplex PCR, lists solely in-frame clones and lacks some. The table includes approximately 190,000 clones, over 65% detected once. Study-wide points: In a later analysis, TCR beta V- and J-gene trimming was associated with a missense DCLRE1C variant.

Nominally healthy donors were sampled, though unrecorded immune exposures were likely. The sequencing sample was made of PBMCs. The clonotype comes from a man aged 35 to 55 in good health and CMV-seropositive.

As DNA, the CDR3 is TGTGCCAGCAGCGTAGAAGGACTAGCGGGGGGGCCAGGGACAGATACGCAGTATTTT. Translating it yields CASSVEGLAGGPGTDTQYF. The rearrangement links TRBV9 to TRBJ2-3; 15 bases agree with TRBD2. The length of the CDR3 is 19 residues. The V gene's germline CDR1 is SGDLS and CDR2 YYNGEE. Losses at the gene ends were 0 bases for V and 3 bases for J; bases not matched to a gene: 8.